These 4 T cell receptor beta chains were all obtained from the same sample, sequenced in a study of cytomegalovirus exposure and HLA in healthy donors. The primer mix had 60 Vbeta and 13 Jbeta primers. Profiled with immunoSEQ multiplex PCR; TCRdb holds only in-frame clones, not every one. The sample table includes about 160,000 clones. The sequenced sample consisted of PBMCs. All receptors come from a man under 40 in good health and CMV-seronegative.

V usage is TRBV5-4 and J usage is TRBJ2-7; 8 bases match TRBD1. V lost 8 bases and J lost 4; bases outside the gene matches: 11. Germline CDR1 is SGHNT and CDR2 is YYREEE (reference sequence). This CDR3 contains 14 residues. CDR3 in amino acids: CASERQGQVYEQYF. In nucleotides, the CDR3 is TGTGCCAGTGAGAGACAGGGGCAGGTATACGAGCAGTACTTC.

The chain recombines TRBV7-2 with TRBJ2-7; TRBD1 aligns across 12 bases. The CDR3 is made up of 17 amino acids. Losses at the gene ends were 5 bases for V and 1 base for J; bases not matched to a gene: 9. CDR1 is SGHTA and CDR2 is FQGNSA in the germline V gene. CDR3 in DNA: TGTGCCAGCAGCCCCGGGACAGGGGGCGGTGGGTCCTACGAGCAGTACTTC. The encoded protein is CASSPGTGGGGSYEQYF.

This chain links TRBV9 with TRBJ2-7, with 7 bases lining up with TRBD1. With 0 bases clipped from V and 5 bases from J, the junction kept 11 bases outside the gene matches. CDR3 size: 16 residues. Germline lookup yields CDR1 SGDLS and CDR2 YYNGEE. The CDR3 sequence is CASSVDPGGGSDEQYF. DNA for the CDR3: TGTGCCAGCAGCGTAGATCCAGGGGGTGGAAGCGACGAGCAGTACTTC.

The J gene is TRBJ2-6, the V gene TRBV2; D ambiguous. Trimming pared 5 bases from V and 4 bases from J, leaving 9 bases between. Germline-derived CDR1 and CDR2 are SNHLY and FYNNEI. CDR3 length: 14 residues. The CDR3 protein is CASSLQTGANVLTF. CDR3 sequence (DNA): TGTGCCAGCAGTTTACAGACCGGGGCCAACGTCCTGACTTTC.